These 8 T cell receptor beta chains were sequenced from one sample in a study of T cell repertoires in cytomegalovirus infection. No antigen has been assigned to these receptors. A single record per CDR3 protein comes from TCRdb applying MiXCR to the reads. This sample has fewer than 85,000 distinct CDR3 sequences, with about 45% found just once. This specimen consisted of CD8+ T cells from cultured PBMCs, obtained from culture after CMV antigen stimulation. Receptors originate from a human donor in good health (CMV status not recorded). Some clones in this sample may be carry-over from other donors' samples.

The genes are TRBV7-6 and TRBJ2-1; 11 bases are shared with TRBD2. CDR1 and CDR2 (germline): SGHVS, FNYEAQ. The CDR3 extends over 16 amino acids. Unmatched junction bases numbered 11, after V lost 5 bases and J lost 8 bases. The CDR3 DNA reads as TGTGCCAGCAGCCCCACTAGCGGGAGACTTCAAGATGAGCAGTTCTTC. Amino acid sequence: CASSPTSGRLQDEQFF.

This clonotype turned up a few times. The chain uses TRBV7-9 and TRBJ2-5; D remains ambiguous. The germline V and J ends were trimmed by 5 bases and 10 bases, with 14 bases remaining between them. Per the germline V gene, CDR1 is SEHNR and CDR2 is FQNEAQ (reference sequence). CDR3 length: 12 residues. The CDR3 spells CASSPTGFDQYF. The DNA of the CDR3 is TGTGCCAGCAGCCCTACTGGGTTCGACCAGTACTTC.

The genes are TRBV27 and TRBJ1-1; a possible D gene is TRBD1 (5 bases). Germline loops: CDR1 MNHEY, CDR2 SMNVEV (reference sequence). This CDR3 is 14 amino acids long. V was clipped by 2 bases and J by 5 bases, with 12 bases between them. CDR3 region: CASSLEGMGTEAFF. The CDR3 DNA sequence: TGTGCCAGCAGTTTAGAGGGGATGGGAACTGAAGCTTTCTTT.

The DNA of the CDR3 is TGTGCCAGCGGTCGGGGCTACACCTTC. It yields the protein CASGRGYTF. The chain recombines TRBV28 with TRBJ1-2, with D unclear. The CDR3 has 9 amino acids. Germline V lookup: CDR1 MDHEN, CDR2 SYDVKM. V was trimmed by 8 bases and J by 8 bases, leaving 6 bases between them.

V and J are TRBV11-2 and TRBJ1-1, with TRBD1 identical over 11 bases. Germline V gene lookup returns CDR1 SGHAT and CDR2 FQNNGV. The CDR3 has 21 residues. V lost 4 bases to trimming and J lost 0 bases; unmatched junction nucleotides: 19. The CDR3 reads CASSSPLIRDRGILMNTEAFF. The CDR3 DNA follows: TGTGCCAGCAGCTCCCCTCTCATCCGGGACAGGGGGATACTTATGAACACTGAAGCTTTCTTT.

This chain uses TRBV15 with TRBJ1-3; no definite D call. Looked up from germline, CDR1 is LNHNV and CDR2 is YYDKDF (reference sequence). V dropped 1 base and J dropped 4 bases, with 11 bases sitting between them. This CDR3 contains 15 residues. This chain's CDR3 is CATSRGVNPGNTIYF. The DNA of the CDR3 is TGTGCCACCAGCAGAGGGGTTAATCCCGGAAACACCATATATTTT.

This clonotype has more than one count but fewer than ten. The CDR3 DNA reads as TGTGCCAGCAGGGAATTGCTAGGGTCCTACAATGAGCAGTTCTTC. It yields the protein CASRELLGSYNEQFF. The chain recombines TRBV6-8 with TRBJ2-1; D unresolved. The CDR3 sequence is 15 residues long. Per germline, CDR1 MNHGY and CDR2 SAAAGT. V was shortened by 6 bases and J by 1 base, with 13 bases between the two germline ends.

The gene calls are TRBV19 and TRBJ2-7; TRBD2 matches at 8 bases. The V and J ends lost 1 base and 2 bases, in that order; junction bases with no gene match: 4. Germline V gene data show CDR1 as LNHDA and CDR2 as SQIVND (reference sequence). This CDR3 region has 15 residues. The CDR3 coding sequence is TGTGCCAGTAGTATAGCCACGGGAGGGCCCTACGAGCAGTACTTC. Residues: CASSIATGGPYEQYF.